Described below is a single T cell receptor (beta chain) sequence and its context. Its matching antigen is unknown. At one of its ends the junction is not consistent with the germline gene, which may arise from a read error. The data are from a study of cytomegalovirus exposure and HLA in healthy donors. Study outcomes and limitations: Per a later analysis, about 17,000 TCR beta sequences showed association with HLA alleles at 0.05 false discovery rate.

In the PCR, 60 Vbeta and 13 Jbeta primers were used. Produced via immunoSEQ multiplex PCR; TCRdb's table is partial and in-frame only. The table lists 100,000 or so clones, over 75% of them singletons. Germline V CDR1 and CDR2: MNHNS, SASEGT. The CDR3 totals 14 residues. This sequence joins TRBV6-1 and TRBJ2-3, with 9 bases lining up with TRBD2. The sequence was collected from a man aged 30 to 45 in good health and CMV-seronegative. Sequencing used PBMCs. CDR3 sequence (DNA): TGTGCCAGCGGTGAAGGACTAGCGTCAGATACGCAGTATTTT. Its translation: CASGEGLASDTQYF.